This T cell receptor (beta chain) was sequenced during a study of a mutant IDH1 vaccine in newly diagnosed glioma. Study in general: The initiation of vaccination occurred 4-6 weeks after radiotherapy alone, or with temozolomide cycles.

Sample time point: week 47, end of study. The content of each vaccine dose was 300 ug of mutant IDH1 20-mer peptide, and topical imiquimod accompanied it. Generated by immunoSEQ multiplex PCR, the TCRdb table keeps only in-frame clones and is missing some. The table includes approximately 84,000 clones, roughly 77% detected once. Whole-study findings and limits: Vaccine-induced responses were seen in less than 95% of patients, spanning several MHC alleles.

In regard to this clone: Its cognate antigen is unknown.

The germline gives CDR1 MNHGY, CDR2 SVAAGI. Trimming shortened V by 1 base and J by 2 bases, and 15 bases separated the two germline ends. There are 16 residues in the CDR3. The specimen was PBMCs, collected from a glioma patient whose treatment included an IDH1 peptide vaccine. The V call is TRBV6-9, the J call TRBJ2-7; a possible D gene is TRBD1 (6 bases). The source is a man aged 35-49 years with glioma. The CDR3: CASSYFKAGETYEQYF. CDR3 coding DNA: TGTGCCAGCAGTTATTTCAAGGCAGGGGAGACCTACGAGCAGTACTTC.